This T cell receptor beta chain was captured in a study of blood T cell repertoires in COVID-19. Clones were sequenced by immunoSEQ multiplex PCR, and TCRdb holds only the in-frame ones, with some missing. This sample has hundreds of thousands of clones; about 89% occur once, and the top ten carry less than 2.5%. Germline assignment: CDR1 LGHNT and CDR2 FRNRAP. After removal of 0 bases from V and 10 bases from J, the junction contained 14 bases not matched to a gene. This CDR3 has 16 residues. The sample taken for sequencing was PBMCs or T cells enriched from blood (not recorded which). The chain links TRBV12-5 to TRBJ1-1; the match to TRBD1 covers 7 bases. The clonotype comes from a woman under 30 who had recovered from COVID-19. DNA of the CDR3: TGTGCTAGTGGTTTGGTACTTGTAGGGGGCCCTTTCATAGCTTTCTTT. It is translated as CASGLVLVGGPFIAFF.